This T cell receptor beta chain was sequenced for a study of technical replicates of blood from a handful of donors. CDR1 is SNHLY and CDR2 is FYNNEI in the germline V gene. V was pared by 3 bases and J by 8 bases, with 8 bases between. This CDR3 spans 12 amino acids. TCRdb's copy holds only in-frame clones and misses some; the assay was immunoSEQ multiplex PCR. The sample has about 93,000 clones, 95% seen once; the top ten hold 0.26%. Sample: T cells isolated from PBMCs. The rearrangement joins TRBV2 to TRBJ2-1, with a tentative D call TRBD1 (6 bases). This sequence originates from a human donor in good health. CDR3 sequence reads: CASSEGAHEQFF. The CDR3 DNA is TGTGCCAGCAGTGAGGGGGCCCATGAGCAGTTCTTC.